This T cell receptor (beta chain) was captured in a study of CD8 T cells in ankylosing spondylitis. The study, taken as a whole, reports: Reports say disease-linked clones showed up significantly more in matched ankylosing spondylitis synovial fluid. Ankylosing spondylitis blood seemed to carry a telltale TCR beta motif made of fewer than 10 highly homologous variants. Some of the motif variants had earlier been found in reactive arthritis patients' fluid and blood.

Germline CDR1 is MDHEN and CDR2 is SYDVKM. The V end was cut by 3 bases, the J end by 8 bases, with 14 bases between. This CDR3 contains 14 residues. This clonotype was observed a handful of times. Its antigen is unknown. Quantitative barcoded 5'-RACE was used to prepare TCR beta libraries. MiXCR was run by TCRdb on the 5' RACE reads, yielding one entry per CDR3 protein. The profile shows more than 600,000 distinct CDR3 sequences, over 15% of them singletons. Sequencing used blood, either unsorted or a sorted T cell fraction (not recorded which). This clonotype was sampled from a male donor with ankylosing spondylitis. This chain links TRBV28 with TRBJ2-4, with D perhaps assigned TRBD1 or TRBD2 (6 bases each). CDR3 residues: CASSFPGGGDIQYF. The CDR3 region has the DNA TGTGCCAGCAGTTTTCCTGGGGGCGGGGACATTCAGTACTTC.